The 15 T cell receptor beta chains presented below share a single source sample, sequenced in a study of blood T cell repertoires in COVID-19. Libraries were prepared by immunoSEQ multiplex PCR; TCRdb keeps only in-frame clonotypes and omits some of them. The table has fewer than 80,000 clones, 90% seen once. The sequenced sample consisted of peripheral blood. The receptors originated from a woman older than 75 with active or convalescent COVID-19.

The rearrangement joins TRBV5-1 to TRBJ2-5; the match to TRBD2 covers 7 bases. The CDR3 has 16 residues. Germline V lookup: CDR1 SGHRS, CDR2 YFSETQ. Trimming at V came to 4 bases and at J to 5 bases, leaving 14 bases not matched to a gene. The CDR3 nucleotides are TGCGCCAGCAGCCCTCGACGGCGGGGGTTAGGGGAGACCCAGTACTTC. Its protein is CASSPRRRGLGETQYF.

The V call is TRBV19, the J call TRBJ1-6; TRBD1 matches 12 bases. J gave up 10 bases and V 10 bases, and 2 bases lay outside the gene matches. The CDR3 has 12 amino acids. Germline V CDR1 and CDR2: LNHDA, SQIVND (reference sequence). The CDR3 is CATGTGGSPLHF. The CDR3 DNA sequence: TGTGCCACTGGGACAGGGGGCTCACCCCTCCACTTT.

The CDR3 sequence: CASSPQGVRETQYF. CDR3 coding DNA: TGCGCCAGCTCCCCCCAGGGGGTAAGGGAGACCCAGTACTTC. The rearrangement joins TRBV23-1 to TRBJ2-5, with 7 bases that match TRBD1. TRBV23-1 is designated an ORF whose function remains uncertain. The CDR3 runs to 14 residues. V was clipped by 8 bases and J by 5 bases; unmatched bases: 11.

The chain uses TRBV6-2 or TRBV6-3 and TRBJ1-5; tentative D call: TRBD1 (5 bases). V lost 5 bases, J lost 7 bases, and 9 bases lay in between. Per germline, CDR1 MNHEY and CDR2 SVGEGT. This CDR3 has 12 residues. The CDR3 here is CASSIGVQPQHF. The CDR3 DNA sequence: TGTGCCAGCAGTATAGGGGTGCAGCCCCAGCATTTT.

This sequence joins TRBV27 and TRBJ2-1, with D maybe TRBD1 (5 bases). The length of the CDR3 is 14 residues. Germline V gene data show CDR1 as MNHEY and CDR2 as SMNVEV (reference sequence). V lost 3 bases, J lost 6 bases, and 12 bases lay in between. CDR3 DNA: TGTGCCAGCAGTTTGTGGGGTAGGGGCAATGAGCAGTTCTTC. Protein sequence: CASSLWGRGNEQFF.

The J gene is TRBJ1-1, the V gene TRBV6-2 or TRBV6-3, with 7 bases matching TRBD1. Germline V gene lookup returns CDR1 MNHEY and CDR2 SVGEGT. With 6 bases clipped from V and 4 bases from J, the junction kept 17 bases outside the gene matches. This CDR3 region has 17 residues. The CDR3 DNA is TGTGCCAGCAGCCCAAACCGGGACAGCCGTAAGGGCACTGAAGCTTTCTTT. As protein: CASSPNRDSRKGTEAFF.

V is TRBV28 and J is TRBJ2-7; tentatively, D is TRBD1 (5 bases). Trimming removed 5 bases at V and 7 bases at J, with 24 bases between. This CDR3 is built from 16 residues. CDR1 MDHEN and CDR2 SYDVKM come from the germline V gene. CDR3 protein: CASSRTQGLGLREQYF. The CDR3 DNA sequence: TGTGCCAGCAGTCGAACGCAGGGTCTCGGGCTGAGGGAGCAGTACTTC.

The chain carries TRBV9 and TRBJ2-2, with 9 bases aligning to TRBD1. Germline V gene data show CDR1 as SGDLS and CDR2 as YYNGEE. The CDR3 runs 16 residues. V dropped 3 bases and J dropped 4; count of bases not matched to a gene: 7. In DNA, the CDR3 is TGTGCCAGCAGCGCCACCGGGACAGGGTCCACCGGGGAGCTGTTTTTT. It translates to CASSATGTGSTGELFF.

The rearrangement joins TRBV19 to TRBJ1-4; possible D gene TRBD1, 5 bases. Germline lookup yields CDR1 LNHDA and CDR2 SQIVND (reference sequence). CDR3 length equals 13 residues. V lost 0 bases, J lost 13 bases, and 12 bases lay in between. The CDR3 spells CASSIDQRGRLFF. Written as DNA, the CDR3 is TGTGCCAGTAGTATAGATCAGCGGGGACGACTGTTTTTT. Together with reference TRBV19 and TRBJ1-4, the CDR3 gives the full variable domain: DGGITQSPKYLFRKEGQNVTLSCEQNLNHDAMYWYRQDPGQGLRLIYYSQIVNDFQKGDIAEGYSVSREKKESFPLTVTSAQKNPTAFYLCASSIDQRGRLFFGSGTQLSVL.

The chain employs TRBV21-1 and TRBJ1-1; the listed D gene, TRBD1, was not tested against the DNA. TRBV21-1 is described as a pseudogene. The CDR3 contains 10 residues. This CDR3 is CASRGNEAFF. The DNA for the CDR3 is TGTGCCAGCAGGGGCAATGAAGCTTTCTTT.

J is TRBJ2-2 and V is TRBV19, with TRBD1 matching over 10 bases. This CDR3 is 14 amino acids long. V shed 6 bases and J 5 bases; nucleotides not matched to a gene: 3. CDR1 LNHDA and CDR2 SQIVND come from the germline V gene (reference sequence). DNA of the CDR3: TGTGCCAGTAGGGACAGGGGGGAGACCGGGGAGCTGTTTTTT. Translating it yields CASRDRGETGELFF.

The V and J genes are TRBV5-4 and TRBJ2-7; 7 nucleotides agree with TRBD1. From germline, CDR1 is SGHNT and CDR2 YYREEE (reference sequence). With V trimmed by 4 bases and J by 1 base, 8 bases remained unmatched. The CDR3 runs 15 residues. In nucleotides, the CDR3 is TGTGCCAGCAGCCCTGGATACAGGGGTTCCTACGAGCAGTACTTC. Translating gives CASSPGYRGSYEQYF.

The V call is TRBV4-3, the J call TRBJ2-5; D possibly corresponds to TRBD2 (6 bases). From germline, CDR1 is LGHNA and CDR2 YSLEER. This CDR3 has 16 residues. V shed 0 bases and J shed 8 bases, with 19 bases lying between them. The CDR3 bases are TGCGCCAGCAGCCAAGATTCCCCGGGCGGGGTCGCTACCCAGTACTTC. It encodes CASSQDSPGGVATQYF.

This chain's CDR3 is CASSLGYGGIETEAFF. The CDR3 DNA reads as TGTGCCAGCAGCTTAGGATATGGGGGCATTGAGACTGAAGCTTTCTTT. V gene TRBV7-8 combines with J gene TRBJ1-1; possibly TRBD1 for D (6 bases). This CDR3 region has 16 residues. From germline, CDR1 is SGHVS and CDR2 FQNEAQ. The V end lost 1 base, the J end lost 5 bases, and 17 bases lay between the germline ends.

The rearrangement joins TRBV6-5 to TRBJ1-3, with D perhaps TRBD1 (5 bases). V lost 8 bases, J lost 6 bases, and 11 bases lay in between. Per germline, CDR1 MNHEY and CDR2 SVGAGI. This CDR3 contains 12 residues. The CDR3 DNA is TGTGCCAGCCTAGGGGATGAAAACACCATATATTTT. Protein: CASLGDENTIYF.